This T cell receptor (beta chain) was identified during a study of technical replicates of blood from several donors. Produced via immunoSEQ multiplex PCR; TCRdb's table is partial and in-frame only. The sample shows 65,000 to 80,000 clones, around 96% of them seen only once. CDR1 is LNHDA, CDR2 SQIVND, per germline (reference sequence). This CDR3 has 13 residues. Trimming took off 4 bases at V and 7 bases at J, with 11 bases between the two ends. The sequence was obtained from a human donor in good health. This chain uses TRBV19 with TRBJ1-5; weak D call: TRBD1 (6 bases). The sequenced sample was T cells isolated from PBMCs. The CDR3 DNA sequence: TGTGCCAGTAGTACGGGGGGCGCGCAGCCCCAGCATTTT. Translated: CASSTGGAQPQHF.